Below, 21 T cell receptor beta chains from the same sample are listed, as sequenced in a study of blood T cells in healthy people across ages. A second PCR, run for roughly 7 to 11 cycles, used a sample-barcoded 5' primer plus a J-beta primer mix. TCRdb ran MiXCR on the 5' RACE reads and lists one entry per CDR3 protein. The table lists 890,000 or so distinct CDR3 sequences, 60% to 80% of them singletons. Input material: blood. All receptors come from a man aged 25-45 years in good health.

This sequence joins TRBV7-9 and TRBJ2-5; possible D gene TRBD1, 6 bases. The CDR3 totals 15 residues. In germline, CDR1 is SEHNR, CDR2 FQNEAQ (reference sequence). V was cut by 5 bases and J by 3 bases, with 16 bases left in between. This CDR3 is CASSNPQGPKETQYF. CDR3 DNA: TGTGCCAGCAGCAACCCACAGGGACCGAAAGAGACCCAGTACTTC.

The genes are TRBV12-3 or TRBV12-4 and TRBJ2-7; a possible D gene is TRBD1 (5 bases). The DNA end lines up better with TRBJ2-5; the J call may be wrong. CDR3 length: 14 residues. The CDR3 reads CASSLGVRVETQYF. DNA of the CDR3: TGTGCCAGCAGTTTAGGTGTCAGGGTGGAGACCCAGTACTTC.

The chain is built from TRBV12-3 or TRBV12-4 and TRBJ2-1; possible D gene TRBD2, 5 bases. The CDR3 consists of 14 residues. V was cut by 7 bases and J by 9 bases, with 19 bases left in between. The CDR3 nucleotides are TGTGCCAGCAACGACTGCCTAGCAATGAGTGAGCAGTTCTTC. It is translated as CASNDCLAMSEQFF.

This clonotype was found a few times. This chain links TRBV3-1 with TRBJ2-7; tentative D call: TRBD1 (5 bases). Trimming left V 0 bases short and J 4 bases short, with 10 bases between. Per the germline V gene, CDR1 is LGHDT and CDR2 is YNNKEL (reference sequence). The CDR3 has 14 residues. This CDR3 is CASSQDDSLYEQYF. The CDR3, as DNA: TGTGCCAGCAGCCAAGATGACAGTTTGTACGAGCAGTACTTC.

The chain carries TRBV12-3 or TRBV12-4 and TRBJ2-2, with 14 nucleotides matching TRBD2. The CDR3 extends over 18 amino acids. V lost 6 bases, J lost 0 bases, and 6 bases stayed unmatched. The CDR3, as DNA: TGTGCCAGCAGATCCGGACTAGCGGGGGGACCGAACACCGGGGAGCTGTTTTTT. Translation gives CASRSGLAGGPNTGELFF.

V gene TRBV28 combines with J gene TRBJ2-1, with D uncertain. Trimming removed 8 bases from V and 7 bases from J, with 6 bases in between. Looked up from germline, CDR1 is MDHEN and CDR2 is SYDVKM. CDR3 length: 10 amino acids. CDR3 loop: CASGRNEQFF. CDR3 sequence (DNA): TGTGCCAGCGGCCGGAATGAGCAGTTCTTC.

The DNA of the CDR3 is TGTGCCAGCAGCGCCGGACAGGGGTGGCGTCAAAACATTCAGTACTTC. It yields the protein CASSAGQGWRQNIQYF. The V gene is TRBV9, the J gene TRBJ2-5; 9 bases fit TRBD1. The J call may not be correct, given that the DNA end is closer to TRBJ2-4. Germline CDR1 and CDR2: SGDLS and YYNGEE. The CDR3 loop spans 16 amino acids.

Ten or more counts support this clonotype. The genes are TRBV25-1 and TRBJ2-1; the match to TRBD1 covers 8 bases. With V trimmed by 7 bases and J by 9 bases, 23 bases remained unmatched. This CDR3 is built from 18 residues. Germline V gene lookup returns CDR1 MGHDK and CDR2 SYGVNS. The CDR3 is CASTILPQDRVWCSEQFF. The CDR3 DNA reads TGTGCCAGCACCATCCTCCCACAGGACAGGGTATGGTGTAGTGAGCAGTTCTTC.

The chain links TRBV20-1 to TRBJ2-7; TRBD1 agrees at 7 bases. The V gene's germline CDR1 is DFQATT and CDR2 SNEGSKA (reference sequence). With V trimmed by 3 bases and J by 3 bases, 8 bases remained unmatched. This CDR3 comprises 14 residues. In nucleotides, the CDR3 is TGCAGTGCTAGGCACACAGGGGTAGTCTACGAGCAGTACTTC. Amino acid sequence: CSARHTGVVYEQYF.

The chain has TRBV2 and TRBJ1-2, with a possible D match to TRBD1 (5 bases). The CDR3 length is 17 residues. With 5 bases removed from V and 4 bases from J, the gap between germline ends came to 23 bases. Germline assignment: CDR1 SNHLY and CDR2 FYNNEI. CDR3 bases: TGTGCCAGCAGTCTCCGAGGCGGGGGGGTTTTTACCTATGGCTACACCTTC. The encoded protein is CASSLRGGGVFTYGYTF. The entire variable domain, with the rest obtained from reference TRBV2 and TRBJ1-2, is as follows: EPEVTQTPSHQVTQMGQEVILRCVPISNHLYFYWYRQILGQKVEFLVSFYNNEISEKSEIFDDQFSVERPDGSNFTLKIRSTKLEDSAMYFCASSLRGGGVFTYGYTFGSGTRLTVV.

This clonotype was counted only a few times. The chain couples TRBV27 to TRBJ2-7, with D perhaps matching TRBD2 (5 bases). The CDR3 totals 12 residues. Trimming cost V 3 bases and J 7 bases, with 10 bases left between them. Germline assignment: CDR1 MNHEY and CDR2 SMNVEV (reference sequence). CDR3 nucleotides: TGTGCCAGCAGTTTGTATCCGGGGGAGCAGTACTTC. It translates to CASSLYPGEQYF.

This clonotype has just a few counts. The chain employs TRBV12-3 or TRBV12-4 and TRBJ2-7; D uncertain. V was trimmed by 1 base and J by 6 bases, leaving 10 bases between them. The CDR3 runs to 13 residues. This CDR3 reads CASSLGRWVEQYF. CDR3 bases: TGTGCCAGCAGTTTAGGCCGATGGGTCGAGCAGTACTTC.

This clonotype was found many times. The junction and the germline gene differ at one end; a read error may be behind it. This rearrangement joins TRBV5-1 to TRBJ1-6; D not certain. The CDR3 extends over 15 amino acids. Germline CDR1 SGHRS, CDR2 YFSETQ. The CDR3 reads CASSLGSSYNSPLHF. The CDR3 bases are TGTGCCAGCAGCTTAGGGAGCTCCTATAATTCACCCCTCCACTTT.

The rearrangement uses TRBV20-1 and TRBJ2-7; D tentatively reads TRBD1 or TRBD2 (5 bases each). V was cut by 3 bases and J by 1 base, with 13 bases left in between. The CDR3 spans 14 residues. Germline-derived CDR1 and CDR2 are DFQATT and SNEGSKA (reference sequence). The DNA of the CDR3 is TGCAGTGCTAGGGCAGGGTGGGGGTCCTACGAGCAGTACTTC. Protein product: CSARAGWGSYEQYF.

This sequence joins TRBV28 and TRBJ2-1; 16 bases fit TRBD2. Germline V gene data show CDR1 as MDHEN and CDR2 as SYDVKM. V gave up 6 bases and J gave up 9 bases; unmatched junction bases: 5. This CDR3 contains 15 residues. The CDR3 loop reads CASSPGLAGGGEQFF. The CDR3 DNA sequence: TGTGCCAGCAGCCCGGGACTAGCGGGGGGGGGTGAGCAGTTCTTC.

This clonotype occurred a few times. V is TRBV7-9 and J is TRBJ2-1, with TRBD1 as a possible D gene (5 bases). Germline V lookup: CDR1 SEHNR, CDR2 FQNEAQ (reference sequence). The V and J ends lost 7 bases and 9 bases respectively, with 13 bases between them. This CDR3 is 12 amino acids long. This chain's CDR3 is CASTFRRGEQFF. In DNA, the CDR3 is TGTGCCAGCACCTTCCGTAGGGGTGAGCAGTTCTTC.

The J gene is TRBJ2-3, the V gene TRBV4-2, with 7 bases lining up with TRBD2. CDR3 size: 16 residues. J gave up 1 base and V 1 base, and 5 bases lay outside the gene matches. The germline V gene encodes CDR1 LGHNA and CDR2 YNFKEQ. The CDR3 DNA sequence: TGTGCCAGCAGCCAAGGGCTAGCGGCTGGCACAGATACGCAGTATTTT. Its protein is CASSQGLAAGTDTQYF.

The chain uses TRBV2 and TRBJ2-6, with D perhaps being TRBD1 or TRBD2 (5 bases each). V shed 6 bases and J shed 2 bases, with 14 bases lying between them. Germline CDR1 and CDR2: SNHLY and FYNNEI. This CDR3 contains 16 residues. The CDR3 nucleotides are TGTGCCAGCAGGAGGGGACGGACTCCTGGGGCCAACGTCCTGACTTTC. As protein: CASRRGRTPGANVLTF.

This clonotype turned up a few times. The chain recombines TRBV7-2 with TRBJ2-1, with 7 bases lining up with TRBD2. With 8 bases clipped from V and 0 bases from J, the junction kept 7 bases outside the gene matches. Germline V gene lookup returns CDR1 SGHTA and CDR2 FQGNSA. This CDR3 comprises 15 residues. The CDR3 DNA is TGTGCCAGCGGGGTGGGAGGGCCCTCCTACAATGAGCAGTTCTTC. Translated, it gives CASGVGGPSYNEQFF.

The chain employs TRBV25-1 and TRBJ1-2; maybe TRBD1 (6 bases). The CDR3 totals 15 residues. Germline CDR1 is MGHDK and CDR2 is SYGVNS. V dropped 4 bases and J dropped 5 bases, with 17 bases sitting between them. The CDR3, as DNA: TGTGCCAGCAGTGCCGGGACATCCAATGGATATGGCTACACCTTC. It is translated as CASSAGTSNGYGYTF.

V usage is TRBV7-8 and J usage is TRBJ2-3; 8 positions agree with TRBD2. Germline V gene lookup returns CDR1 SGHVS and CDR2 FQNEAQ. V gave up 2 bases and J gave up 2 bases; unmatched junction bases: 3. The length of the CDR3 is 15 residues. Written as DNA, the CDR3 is TGTGCCAGCAGCTTACGAGCGGGAGTCACAGATACGCAGTATTTT. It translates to CASSLRAGVTDTQYF.